This T cell receptor (beta chain) was captured by sequencing in a study of T cells after yellow fever vaccination. Whole-study context: Low-cell-number fractions were prepared with SMART-Seq v4 Ultra Low Input.

Trimming removed 5 bases from V and 2 bases from J, with 10 bases in between. Germline-derived CDR1 and CDR2 are SEHNR and FQNEAQ (reference sequence). The CDR3 is 14 amino acids. This clonotype was seen more than once but under ten times. MiXCR was run by TCRdb on the 5' RACE reads, yielding one entry per CDR3 protein. The sample lists 400,000 to 650,000 distinct CDR3 sequences, 21% occurring once. Sequencing used PBMCs, obtained 21 days after the first yellow fever vaccination. The chain links TRBV7-9 to TRBJ2-4; no firm D call. The source of this sequence is a young man who received the YFV17D yellow fever vaccine. The CDR3 sequence: CASSPPSPKNIQYF. Written as DNA, the CDR3 is TGTGCCAGCAGCCCTCCATCCCCCAAAAACATTCAGTACTTC. Filled out from reference TRBV7-9 and TRBJ2-4, the complete variable domain reads DTGVSQNPRHKITKRGQNVTFRCDPISEHNRLYWYRQTLGQGPEFLTYFQNEAQLEKSRLLSDRFSAERPKGSFSTLEIQRTEQGDSAMYLCASSPPSPKNIQYFGAGTRLSVL.